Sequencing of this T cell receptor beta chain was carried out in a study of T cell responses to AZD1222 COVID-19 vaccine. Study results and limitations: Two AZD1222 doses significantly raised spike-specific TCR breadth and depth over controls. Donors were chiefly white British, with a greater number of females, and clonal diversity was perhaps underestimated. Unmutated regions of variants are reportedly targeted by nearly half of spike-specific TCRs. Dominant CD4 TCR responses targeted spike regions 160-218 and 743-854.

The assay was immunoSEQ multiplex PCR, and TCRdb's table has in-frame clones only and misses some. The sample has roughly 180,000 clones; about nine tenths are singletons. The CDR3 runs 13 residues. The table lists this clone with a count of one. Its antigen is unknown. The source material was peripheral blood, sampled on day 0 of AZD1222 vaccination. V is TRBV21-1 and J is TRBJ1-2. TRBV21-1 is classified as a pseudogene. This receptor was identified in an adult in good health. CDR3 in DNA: TGTGCCAGCCGAAAAGGGTCTAACTATGGCTACACCTTC. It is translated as CASRKGSNYGYTF.